This TCR beta chain was retrieved from a study of T-cell memory formation after mild COVID-19. Study-wide results and limits: The study found contracting CD4+ clones mainly in CM and EM and contracting CD8+ clones in EMRA.

5'RACE with constant-segment primers yielded barcoded, UMI-tagged TCR alpha and TCR beta cDNA libraries. Each CDR3 protein is one row after TCRdb ran MiXCR on the 5' RACE reads. The table has approximately 350,000 distinct CDR3 sequences, approximately 29% seen once. A remark on this clonotype: Its antigen is not identified.

This TCR was recovered from an adult woman who had mild COVID-19 (a few samples of this study predate the infection). Cell type and time point are not known. The source material was PBMCs or a T cell subset sorted from them (not recorded which).

The CDR3 reads CASSLGDRVRTEKLFF. The DNA for the CDR3 is TGTGCCAGCAGCTTAGGGGACAGGGTCCGAACAGAAAAACTGTTTTTT. V usage is TRBV7-3 and J usage is TRBJ1-4; 9 bases are shared with TRBD1. The CDR3 loop spans 16 amino acids. The V gene end was trimmed by 2 bases and the J gene end by 8 bases; junction bases not matched to a gene: 9. Germline values: CDR1 SGHTA, CDR2 FQGTGA.